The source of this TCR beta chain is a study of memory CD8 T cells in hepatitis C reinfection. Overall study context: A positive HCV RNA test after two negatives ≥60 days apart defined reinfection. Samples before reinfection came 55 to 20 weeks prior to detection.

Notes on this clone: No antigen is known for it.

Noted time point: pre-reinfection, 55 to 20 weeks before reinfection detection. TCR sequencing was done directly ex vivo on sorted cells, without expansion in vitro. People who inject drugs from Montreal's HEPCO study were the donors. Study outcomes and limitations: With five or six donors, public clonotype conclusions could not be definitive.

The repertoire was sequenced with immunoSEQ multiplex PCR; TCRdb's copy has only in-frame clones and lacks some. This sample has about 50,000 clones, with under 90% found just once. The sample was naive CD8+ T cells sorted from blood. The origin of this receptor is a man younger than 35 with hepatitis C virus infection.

CDR3 DNA: TGTGCTTACAGGGAGTCACCCGGGGAGCTGTTTTTT. Encoded protein: CAYRESPGELFF. The rearrangement uses TRBV7-6 and TRBJ2-2, with TRBD1 as a possible D gene (6 bases). The CDR3 is 12 amino acids. Germline V gives CDR1 SGHVS, CDR2 FNYEAQ.